This passage covers 24 T cell receptor beta chains from one sample sequenced in a study of blood T cell repertoires in COVID-19. Clones were read by immunoSEQ multiplex PCR, and TCRdb kept only the in-frame ones, dropping some. Here the sample spans approximately 99,000 clones, approximately 83% being singletons. Sample: peripheral blood. Receptor source: a woman between 65 and 79 years old with acute or convalescent COVID-19.

J is TRBJ2-7 and V is TRBV9, with no clear D. The CDR3 contains 15 residues. Per germline, CDR1 SGDLS and CDR2 YYNGEE. Trimming took off 0 bases at V and 4 bases at J, with 14 bases between the two ends. CDR3 coding DNA: TGTGCCAGCAGCGTAGCCTTGGGCAGCAATTACGAGCAGTACTTC. Translated: CASSVALGSNYEQYF. The whole variable domain, filled in from reference TRBV9 and TRBJ2-7, reads DSGVTQTPKHLITATGQRVTLRCSPRSGDLSVYWYQQSLDQGLQFLIQYYNGEERAKGNILERFSAQQFPDLHSELNLSSLELGDSALYFCASSVALGSNYEQYFGPGTRLTVT.

The V call is TRBV4-2, the J call TRBJ1-2; D is perhaps TRBD1 (5 bases). V dropped 0 bases and J dropped 7 bases, with 9 bases sitting between them. Per germline, CDR1 LGHNA and CDR2 YNFKEQ. The CDR3 contains 13 residues. The CDR3 protein is CASSQEGGAGYTF. The CDR3 bases are TGTGCCAGCAGCCAAGAAGGAGGGGCTGGCTACACCTTC.

The V call is TRBV4-3, the J call TRBJ2-1; D perhaps matches TRBD1 (6 bases). CDR1 is LGHNA, CDR2 YSLEER, per germline. The CDR3 has 16 amino acids. Trimming pared 0 bases from V and 5 bases from J, leaving 14 bases between. The CDR3 sequence: CASSQDEGQINNEQFF. Here the CDR3 DNA reads TGCGCCAGCAGCCAAGATGAAGGACAGATAAACAATGAGCAGTTCTTC.

V and J are TRBV5-6 and TRBJ1-6; 9 bases line up with TRBD1. The CDR3 contains 16 residues. Germline lookup yields CDR1 SGHDT and CDR2 YYEEEE. V lost 4 bases and J lost 5; bases outside the gene matches: 7. Here the CDR3 reads CASSPGQGRNNSPLHF. The CDR3 nucleotides read TGTGCCAGCAGCCCTGGACAGGGGAGGAATAATTCACCCCTCCACTTT.

The rearrangement links TRBV6-6 to TRBJ1-1; a weak D match, TRBD1 (5 bases). In germline, CDR1 is MNHNY, CDR2 SVGAGI (reference sequence). The length of the CDR3 is 16 residues. The V and J ends lost 2 bases and 5 bases respectively, with 18 bases between them. CDR3 region: CASSYEPIGAGTEAFF. The DNA of the CDR3 is TGTGCCAGCAGTTACGAGCCCATAGGGGCGGGGACTGAAGCTTTCTTT.

This clone was observed a handful of times. The rearrangement uses TRBV12-3 or TRBV12-4 and TRBJ2-5; D remains unclear. V shed 6 bases and J shed 0 bases, with 8 bases lying between them. The CDR3 loop spans 13 amino acids. The DNA for the CDR3 is TGTGCCAGCAGGTGGCCTTACCAAGAGACCCAGTACTTC. Its translation is CASRWPYQETQYF.

This clone was recorded once. V and J are TRBV6-1 and TRBJ2-7, with a possible D match to TRBD1 (5 bases). V lost 4 bases, J lost 0 bases, and 22 bases lay in between. The CDR3 is made up of 18 amino acids. Per the germline V gene, CDR1 is MNHNS and CDR2 is SASEGT. DNA for the CDR3: TGTGCCAGCAGTGTCCCAATTCACAAGGGGCAAGCCTCCTACGAGCAGTACTTC. Protein sequence: CASSVPIHKGQASYEQYF.

V is TRBV6-5 and J is TRBJ1-6; 9 bases line up with TRBD1. The CDR3 has 15 residues. CDR1 is MNHEY, CDR2 SVGAGI, per germline. V lost 4 bases, J lost 8 bases, and 6 bases stayed unmatched. For the CDR3, the DNA is TGTGCCAGCAGTTCGGGACAGGGATCCTATTCACCCCTCCACTTT. Encoded protein: CASSSGQGSYSPLHF.

This clone was detected only a few times. This chain connects TRBV10-3 to TRBJ1-1, with D maybe TRBD1 (5 bases). The V end was cut by 4 bases, the J end by 7 bases, with 16 bases between. The CDR3 is 14 amino acids. The germline gives CDR1 ENHRY, CDR2 SYGVKD. The CDR3 DNA sequence: TGTGCCATCAGTGCACAGGAGACCTTTGGTGAAGCTTTCTTT. Translating it yields CAISAQETFGEAFF.

This rearrangement joins TRBV21-1 to TRBJ1-3. TRBV21-1 is deemed a pseudogene. CDR3 length equals 18 residues. CDR3 DNA: TGTGCCAGCAGCAAAGAGATAGGTTGGCGGATCTCTGGAAACACCATATATTTT. Translated: CASSKEIGWRISGNTIYF.

The chain employs TRBV30 and TRBJ2-7; 7 bases are shared with TRBD2. Germline V gene data show CDR1 as GTSNPN and CDR2 as SVGIG (reference sequence). The CDR3 sequence is 14 residues long. J gave up 3 bases and V 0 bases, and 5 bases lay outside the gene matches. The CDR3 loop reads CAWSVQGGFYEQYF. The CDR3 DNA reads as TGTGCCTGGAGTGTCCAGGGAGGGTTCTACGAGCAGTACTTC.

This chain uses TRBV4-3 with TRBJ1-2; 7 nucleotides agree with TRBD1. Trimming removed 1 base from V and 3 bases from J; junction bases left unmatched: 11. Looked up from germline, CDR1 is LGHNA and CDR2 is YSLEER. The CDR3 contains 17 residues. Here the CDR3 DNA reads TGCGCCAGCAGCCAAGCCGCAGGGGGTCCTCTTCACTATGGCTACACCTTC. It yields the protein CASSQAAGGPLHYGYTF.

The chain links TRBV4-3 to TRBJ1-6, with TRBD1 identical over 10 bases. CDR3 length equals 16 residues. V trimming: 0 bases; J trimming: 10 bases; junction bases outside the gene matches: 6. Germline CDR1 reads LGHNA; CDR2 reads YSLEER. The CDR3 here is CASSQDGRTGGSPLHF. CDR3 nucleotides: TGCGCCAGCAGCCAAGATGGGAGGACAGGGGGATCACCCCTCCACTTT.

This rearrangement joins TRBV4-3 to TRBJ2-1; a possible D gene is TRBD1 (5 bases). This CDR3 is 17 amino acids long. Germline CDR1 reads LGHNA; CDR2 reads YSLEER. Trimming shortened V by 0 bases and J by 5 bases, and 17 bases separated the two germline ends. The CDR3 coding sequence is TGCGCCAGCAGCCAAGATCGTCCGTGGGGCCGGGACAATGAGCAGTTCTTC. This sequence encodes CASSQDRPWGRDNEQFF.

The chain employs TRBV2 and TRBJ2-1, with TRBD2 matching over 8 bases. The CDR3 covers 16 residues. With V trimmed by 2 bases and J by 3 bases, 6 bases remained unmatched. CDR1 and CDR2 from the germline V gene are SNHLY and FYNNEI. The CDR3 is CASSEQWTSSYNEQFF. DNA for the CDR3: TGTGCCAGCAGTGAACAGTGGACTAGCAGCTACAATGAGCAGTTCTTC.

The CDR3 coding sequence is TGTGCCAGCAGCTGGACTAGCGGGAGGGCCTCTGAGCAGTTCTTC. It yields the protein CASSWTSGRASEQFF. The chain has TRBV7-2 and TRBJ2-1; 15 bases align to TRBD2. Germline loops: CDR1 SGHTA, CDR2 FQGNSA. V lost 4 bases and J lost 9; bases outside the gene matches: 4. The CDR3 is 15 amino acids.

This clone came up a few times. The J gene is TRBJ2-7, the V gene TRBV6-2 or TRBV6-3; D is perhaps TRBD1 (5 bases). Trimming left V 2 bases short and J 2 bases short, with 13 bases between. The CDR3 is 15 residues long. Germline loops: CDR1 MNHEY, CDR2 SVGEGT. For the CDR3, the DNA is TGTGCCAGCAGTTACGGCCAGGGCTTAACCTACGAGCAGTACTTC. It is translated as CASSYGQGLTYEQYF.

The chain couples TRBV7-9 to TRBJ1-5; 10 nucleotides line up with TRBD1. With 5 bases clipped from V and 4 bases from J, the junction kept 5 bases outside the gene matches. This CDR3 region has 15 residues. The V gene's germline CDR1 is SEHNR and CDR2 FQNEAQ (reference sequence). The CDR3 DNA reads TGTGCCAGCAGCAAAACGGGACAGGGGAATCAGCCCCAGCATTTT. Translating gives CASSKTGQGNQPQHF.

This chain joins TRBV7-2 and TRBJ2-3; D possibly corresponds to TRBD1 (5 bases). The V and J ends lost 8 bases and 4 bases respectively, with 7 bases between them. The CDR3 is 11 residues long. Looked up from germline, CDR1 is SGHTA and CDR2 is FQGNSA. In nucleotides, the CDR3 is TGTGCCAGCGTCAGGGCAGATACGCAGTATTTT. The encoded protein is CASVRADTQYF.

V and J are TRBV28 and TRBJ2-2, with a possible D match to TRBD1 (6 bases). This CDR3 is built from 15 residues. Germline CDR1 reads MDHEN; CDR2 reads SYDVKM. Trimming pared 7 bases from V and 3 bases from J, leaving 15 bases between. The CDR3: CASILQGADTGELFF. CDR3 bases: TGTGCCAGCATCCTACAGGGAGCGGACACCGGGGAGCTGTTTTTT.

This chain links TRBV11-2 with TRBJ2-1; a possible D gene is TRBD1 (6 bases). Germline CDR1 and CDR2: SGHAT and FQNNGV. The CDR3 consists of 15 residues. V gave up 5 bases and J gave up 6 bases, with 17 bases separating them. In nucleotides, the CDR3 is TGTGCCAGCAGCCCTACAGGGAACAAGGGCAATGAGCAGTTCTTC. Its protein is CASSPTGNKGNEQFF. Looking up the rest from reference TRBV11-2 and TRBJ2-1 gives the full variable domain: EAGVAQSPRYKIIEKRQSVAFWCNPISGHATLYWYQQILGQGPKLLIQFQNNGVVDDSQLPKDRFSAERLKGVDSTLKIQPAKLEDSAVYLCASSPTGNKGNEQFFGPGTRLTVL.

The rearrangement uses TRBV6-2 or TRBV6-3 and TRBJ1-6, with 7 bases that match TRBD1. CDR3 length equals 15 residues. Trimming cost V 4 bases and J 2 bases; bases outside gene matches: 2. From germline, CDR1 is MNHEY and CDR2 SVGEGT. The CDR3 sequence: CASSWGQTYNSPLHF. The CDR3 DNA reads as TGTGCCAGCAGTTGGGGACAGACCTATAATTCACCCCTCCACTTT.

This chain links TRBV7-2 with TRBJ2-1; maybe TRBD1 (6 bases). V lost 5 bases and J 4 bases, leaving 12 bases between the germline ends. Germline V gene lookup returns CDR1 SGHTA and CDR2 FQGNSA. There are 14 residues in the CDR3. Here the CDR3 reads CASSARDTYNEQFF. For the CDR3, the DNA is TGTGCCAGCAGCGCCCGGGACACATACAATGAGCAGTTCTTC.

The table lists this clone with a few counts. This CDR3 reads CASSTGTGDQPQHF. In nucleotides, the CDR3 is TGTGCCAGCAGCACCGGGACAGGGGATCAGCCCCAGCATTTT. V is TRBV28 and J is TRBJ1-5; 10 bases are a match to TRBD1. With V trimmed by 6 bases and J by 5 bases, 4 bases remained unmatched. This CDR3 contains 14 residues. Germline lookup yields CDR1 MDHEN and CDR2 SYDVKM.